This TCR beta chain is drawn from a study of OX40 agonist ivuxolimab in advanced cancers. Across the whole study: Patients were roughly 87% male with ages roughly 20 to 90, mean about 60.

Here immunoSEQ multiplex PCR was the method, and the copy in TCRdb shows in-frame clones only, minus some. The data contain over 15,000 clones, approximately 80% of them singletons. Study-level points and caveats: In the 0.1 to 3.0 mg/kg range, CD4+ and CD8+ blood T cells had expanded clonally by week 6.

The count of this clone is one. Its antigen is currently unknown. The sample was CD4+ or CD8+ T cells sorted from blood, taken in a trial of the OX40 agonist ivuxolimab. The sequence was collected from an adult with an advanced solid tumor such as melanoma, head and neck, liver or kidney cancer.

The CDR3 reads CASSRDRGLFDEQFF. The CDR3 DNA follows: TGTGCCAGCAGCCGCGACAGGGGGCTTTTCGATGAGCAGTTCTTC. This chain joins TRBV7-6 and TRBJ2-1; the match to TRBD1 covers 10 bases. V gave up 5 bases and J gave up 8 bases; unmatched junction bases: 9. The CDR3 runs to 15 residues. Germline V gene data show CDR1 as SGHVS and CDR2 as FNYEAQ.